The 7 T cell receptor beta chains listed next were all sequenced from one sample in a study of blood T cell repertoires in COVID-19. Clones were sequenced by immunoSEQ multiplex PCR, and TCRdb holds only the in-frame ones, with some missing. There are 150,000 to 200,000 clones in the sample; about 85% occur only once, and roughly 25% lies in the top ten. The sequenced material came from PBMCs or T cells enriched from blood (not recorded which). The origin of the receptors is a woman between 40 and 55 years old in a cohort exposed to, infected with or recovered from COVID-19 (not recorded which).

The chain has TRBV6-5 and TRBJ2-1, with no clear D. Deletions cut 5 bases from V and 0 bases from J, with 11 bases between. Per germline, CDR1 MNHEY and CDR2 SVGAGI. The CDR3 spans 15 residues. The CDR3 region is CASSPRSGSYNEQFF. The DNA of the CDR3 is TGTGCCAGCAGTCCCAGGTCAGGCTCCTACAATGAGCAGTTCTTC.

Written as DNA, the CDR3 is TGTGCCAGTAGTCCCGCGACAGGGGGGAATGAAAAACTGTTTTTT. This translates into CASSPATGGNEKLFF. The rearrangement links TRBV19 to TRBJ1-4, with TRBD1 matching 9 bases. Losses at the gene ends were 5 bases for V and 5 bases for J; bases not matched to a gene: 6. The CDR3 runs 15 residues. Per germline, CDR1 LNHDA and CDR2 SQIVND (reference sequence).

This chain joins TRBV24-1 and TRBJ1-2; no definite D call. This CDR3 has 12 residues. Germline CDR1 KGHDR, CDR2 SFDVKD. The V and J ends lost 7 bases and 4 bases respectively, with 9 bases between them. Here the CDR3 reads CATSQSGYGYTF. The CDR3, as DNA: TGTGCCACCAGCCAATCAGGCTATGGCTACACCTTC.

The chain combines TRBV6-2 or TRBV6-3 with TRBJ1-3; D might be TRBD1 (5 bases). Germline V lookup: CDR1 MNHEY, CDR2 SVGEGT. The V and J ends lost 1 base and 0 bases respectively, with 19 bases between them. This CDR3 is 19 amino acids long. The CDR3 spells CASSYFGPQDPISGNTIYF. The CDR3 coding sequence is TGTGCCAGCAGTTACTTTGGGCCACAGGACCCCATCTCTGGAAACACCATATATTTT.

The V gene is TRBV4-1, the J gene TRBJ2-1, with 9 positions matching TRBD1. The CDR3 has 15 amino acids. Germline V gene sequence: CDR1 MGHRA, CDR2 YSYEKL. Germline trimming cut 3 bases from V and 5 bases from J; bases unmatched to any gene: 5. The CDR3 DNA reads TGCGCCAGCAGCCAGACCGGGACAGGGAACAATGAGCAGTTCTTC. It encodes CASSQTGTGNNEQFF.

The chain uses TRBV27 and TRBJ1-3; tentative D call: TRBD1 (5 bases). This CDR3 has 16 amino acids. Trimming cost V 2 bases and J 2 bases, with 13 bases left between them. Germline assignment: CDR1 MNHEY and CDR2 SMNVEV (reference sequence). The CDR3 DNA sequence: TGTGCCAGCAGTTTACAGGGTCGGGTTCCTGGAAACACCATATATTTT. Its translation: CASSLQGRVPGNTIYF.

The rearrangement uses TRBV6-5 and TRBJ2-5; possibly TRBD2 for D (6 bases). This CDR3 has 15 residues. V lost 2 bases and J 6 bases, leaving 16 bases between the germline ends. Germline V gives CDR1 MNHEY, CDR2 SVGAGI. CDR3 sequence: CASSYNPGGIKTQYF. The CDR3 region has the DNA TGTGCCAGCAGTTACAACCCTGGCGGGATAAAGACCCAGTACTTC.